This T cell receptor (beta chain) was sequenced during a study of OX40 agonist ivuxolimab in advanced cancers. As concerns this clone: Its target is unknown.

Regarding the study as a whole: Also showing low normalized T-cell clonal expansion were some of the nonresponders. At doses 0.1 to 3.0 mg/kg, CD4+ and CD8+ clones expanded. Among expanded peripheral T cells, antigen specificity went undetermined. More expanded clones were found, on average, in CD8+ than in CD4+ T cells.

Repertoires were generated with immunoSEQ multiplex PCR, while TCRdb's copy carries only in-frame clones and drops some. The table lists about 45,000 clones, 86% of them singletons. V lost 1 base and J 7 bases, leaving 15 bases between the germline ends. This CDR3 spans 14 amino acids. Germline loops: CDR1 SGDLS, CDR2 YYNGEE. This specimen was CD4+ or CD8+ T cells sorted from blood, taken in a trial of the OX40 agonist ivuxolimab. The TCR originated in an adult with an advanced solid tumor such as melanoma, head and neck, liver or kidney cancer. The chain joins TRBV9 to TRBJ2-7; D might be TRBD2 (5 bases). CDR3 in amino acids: CASSVWGEGGEQYF. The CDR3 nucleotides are TGTGCCAGCAGCGTATGGGGTGAGGGTGGGGAGCAGTACTTC. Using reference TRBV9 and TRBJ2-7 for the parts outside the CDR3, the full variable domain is DSGVTQTPKHLITATGQRVTLRCSPRSGDLSVYWYQQSLDQGLQFLIQYYNGEERAKGNILERFSAQQFPDLHSELNLSSLELGDSALYFCASSVWGEGGEQYFGPGTRLTVT.